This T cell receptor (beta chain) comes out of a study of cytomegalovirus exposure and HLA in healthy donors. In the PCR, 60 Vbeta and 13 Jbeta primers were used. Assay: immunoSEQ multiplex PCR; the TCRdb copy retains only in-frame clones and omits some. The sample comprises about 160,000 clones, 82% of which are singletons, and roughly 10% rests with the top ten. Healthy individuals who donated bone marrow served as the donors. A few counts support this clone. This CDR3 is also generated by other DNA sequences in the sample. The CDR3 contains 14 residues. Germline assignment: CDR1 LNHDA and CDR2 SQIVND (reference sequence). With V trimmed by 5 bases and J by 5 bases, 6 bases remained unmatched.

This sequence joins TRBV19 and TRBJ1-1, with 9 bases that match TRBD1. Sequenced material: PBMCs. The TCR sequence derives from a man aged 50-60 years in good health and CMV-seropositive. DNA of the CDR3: TGTGCCAGTAGTCCTGGACAGGGGAATACTGAAGCTTTCTTT. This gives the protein CASSPGQGNTEAFF.